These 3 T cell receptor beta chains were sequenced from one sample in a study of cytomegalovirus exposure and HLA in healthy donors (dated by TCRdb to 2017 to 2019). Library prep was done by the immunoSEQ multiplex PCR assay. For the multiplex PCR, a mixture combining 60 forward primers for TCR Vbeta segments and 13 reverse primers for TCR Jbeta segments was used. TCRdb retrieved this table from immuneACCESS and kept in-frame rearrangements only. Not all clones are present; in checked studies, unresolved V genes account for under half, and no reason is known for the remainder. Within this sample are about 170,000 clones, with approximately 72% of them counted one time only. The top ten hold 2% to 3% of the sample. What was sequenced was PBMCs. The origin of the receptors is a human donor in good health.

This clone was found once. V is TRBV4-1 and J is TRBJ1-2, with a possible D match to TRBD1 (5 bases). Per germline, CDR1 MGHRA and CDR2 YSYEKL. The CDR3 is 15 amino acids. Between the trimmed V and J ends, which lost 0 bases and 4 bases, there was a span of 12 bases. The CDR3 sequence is CASSQEWEGLYGYTF. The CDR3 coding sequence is TGCGCCAGCAGCCAAGAGTGGGAGGGGCTCTATGGCTACACCTTC.

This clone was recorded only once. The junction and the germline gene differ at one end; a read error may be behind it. CDR3: CAGSLAGGNQPQHF. The CDR3 bases are TGTGCCGGCAGCTTAGCAGGGGGCAATCAGCCCCAGCATTTT. The chain carries TRBV7-2 and TRBJ1-5, with D tentatively TRBD1 (6 bases). Germline assignment: CDR1 SGHTA and CDR2 FQGNSA. CDR3 length: 14 residues.

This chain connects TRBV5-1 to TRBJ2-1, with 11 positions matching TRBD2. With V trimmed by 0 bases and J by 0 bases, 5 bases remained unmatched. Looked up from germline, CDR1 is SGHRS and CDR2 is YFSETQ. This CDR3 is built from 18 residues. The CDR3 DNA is TGCGCCAGCAGCTTGGCTACTAGCGGGGGAAGCTCCTACAATGAGCAGTTCTTC. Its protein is CASSLATSGGSSYNEQFF. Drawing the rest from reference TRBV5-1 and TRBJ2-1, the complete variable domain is KAGVTQTPRYLIKTRGQQVTLSCSPISGHRSVSWYQQTPGQGLQFLFEYFSETQRNKGNFPGRFSGRQFSNSRSEMNVSTLELGDSALYLCASSLATSGGSSYNEQFFGPGTRLTVL.